The 24 T cell receptor beta chains in this list originate from one sample, sequenced in a study of blood T cell repertoires in COVID-19. Produced via immunoSEQ multiplex PCR; TCRdb's table is partial and in-frame only. The repertoire holds about 190,000 clones, with around 90% as singletons. The sample was peripheral blood. The receptors here all came from a human donor in a cohort sampled during active COVID-19.

This chain joins TRBV7-2 and TRBJ2-5, with 10 positions matching TRBD1. The CDR3 totals 15 residues. CDR1 SGHTA and CDR2 FQGNSA come from the germline V gene. Losses at the gene ends were 3 bases for V and 2 bases for J; bases not matched to a gene: 3. The CDR3 nucleotides read TGTGCCAGCAGCTTGGACAGGGGGGGACAAGAGACCCAGTACTTC. It is translated as CASSLDRGGQETQYF. The entire variable domain, with the rest obtained from reference TRBV7-2 and TRBJ2-5, is as follows: GAGVSQSPSNKVTEKGKDVELRCDPISGHTALYWYRQSLGQGLEFLIYFQGNSAPDKSGLPSDRFSAERTGGSVSTLTIQRTQQEDSAVYLCASSLDRGGQETQYFGPGTRLLVL.

The chain recombines TRBV7-6 with TRBJ2-3; D perhaps matches TRBD1 (5 bases). Germline values: CDR1 SGHVS, CDR2 FNYEAQ. Trimming pared 1 base from V and 1 base from J, leaving 9 bases between. The CDR3 runs 15 residues. The CDR3 region is CASSLDRPGTDTQYF. The DNA for the CDR3 is TGTGCCAGCAGCTTAGACAGGCCTGGCACAGATACGCAGTATTTT.

The rearrangement links TRBV6-2 or TRBV6-3 to TRBJ2-7; D is perhaps TRBD2 (6 bases). Trimming stripped 0 bases from V and 13 bases from J, with 13 bases between. This CDR3 has 12 residues. CDR1 and CDR2 (germline): MNHEY, SVGEGT. The DNA of the CDR3 is TGTGCCAGCAGTTACTCGACCAGCGGGCTTTACTTC. Protein product: CASSYSTSGLYF.

The J gene is TRBJ2-7, the V gene TRBV7-2, with TRBD2 matching 14 bases. Trimming at V came to 0 bases and at J to 3 bases, leaving 7 bases not matched to a gene. This CDR3 spans 18 amino acids. Germline CDR1 is SGHTA and CDR2 is FQGNSA. The CDR3 region has the DNA TGTGCCAGCAGCTTAGCAAGGACTAGCGGGGGGACTATCTACGAGCAGTACTTC. It encodes CASSLARTSGGTIYEQYF. The entire variable domain, with the rest obtained from reference TRBV7-2 and TRBJ2-7, is as follows: GAGVSQSPSNKVTEKGKDVELRCDPISGHTALYWYRQSLGQGLEFLIYFQGNSAPDKSGLPSDRFSAERTGGSVSTLTIQRTQQEDSAVYLCASSLARTSGGTIYEQYFGPGTRLTVT.

The chain employs TRBV21-1 and TRBJ2-2; TRBD1, the D gene given by the table, was not confirmed from the DNA. TRBV21-1 is noted as a pseudogene. The CDR3 runs 17 residues. In nucleotides, the CDR3 is TGTGCCAGCAGCAAAGAAGGGGCAGGGTGTAAGCCCGGGGAGCTGTTTTTT. Translating gives CASSKEGAGCKPGELFF.

The chain uses TRBV2 and TRBJ2-7; no firm D call. V lost 0 bases to trimming and J lost 3 bases, with 15 bases between them. Germline V gives CDR1 SNHLY, CDR2 FYNNEI. The CDR3 contains 16 residues. CDR3 DNA sequence: TGTGCCAGCAGTGAAGCGCTTTTGGGCTCAAGCTACGAGCAGTACTTC. This translates into CASSEALLGSSYEQYF.

The genes are TRBV9 and TRBJ2-1, with 12 bases that match TRBD1. The CDR3 runs 15 residues. Trimming took 3 bases from V and 7 from J; bases not matched to a gene: 5. Germline lookup yields CDR1 SGDLS and CDR2 YYNGEE. The CDR3 here is CASSASGQGANEQFF. The CDR3 DNA follows: TGTGCCAGCAGCGCTTCGGGACAGGGGGCGAATGAGCAGTTCTTC. The full variable domain, its missing parts supplied by reference TRBV9 and TRBJ2-1, is DSGVTQTPKHLITATGQRVTLRCSPRSGDLSVYWYQQSLDQGLQFLIQYYNGEERAKGNILERFSAQQFPDLHSELNLSSLELGDSALYFCASSASGQGANEQFFGPGTRLTVL.

This chain uses TRBV10-3 with TRBJ2-5; maybe TRBD2 (7 bases). V was clipped by 7 bases and J by 3 bases, with 18 bases between them. Germline-derived CDR1 and CDR2 are ENHRY and SYGVKD. The CDR3 loop spans 15 amino acids. CDR3 sequence reads: CAIKGGVQGEETQYF. The CDR3 coding sequence is TGTGCCATCAAGGGGGGGGTACAGGGAGAAGAGACCCAGTACTTC.

This sequence joins TRBV4-1 and TRBJ1-5, with D maybe TRBD1 (6 bases). In germline, CDR1 is MGHRA, CDR2 YSYEKL. This CDR3 contains 17 residues. V dropped 1 base and J dropped 1 base, with 14 bases sitting between them. The CDR3 DNA reads as TGCGCCAGCAGCCAAGGGCCAGGGGAGGGGAGCAATCAGCCCCAGCATTTT. This gives the protein CASSQGPGEGSNQPQHF.

V is TRBV19 and J is TRBJ2-2; TRBD2 might be the D (5 bases). The CDR3 has 16 amino acids. Germline values: CDR1 LNHDA, CDR2 SQIVND (reference sequence). V lost 10 bases, J lost 4 bases, and 22 bases lay in between. The CDR3 spells CATLQSTDRGTGELFF. The CDR3 DNA follows: TGTGCCACACTACAGTCTACGGATCGGGGCACCGGGGAGCTGTTTTTT.

The rearrangement joins TRBV6-2 or TRBV6-3 to TRBJ2-7, with no clear D. Germline CDR1 MNHEY, CDR2 SVGEGT. V gave up 5 bases and J gave up 4 bases, with 9 bases separating them. This CDR3 spans 12 amino acids. The CDR3 is CASSQTVYEQYF. The DNA for the CDR3 is TGTGCCAGCAGTCAGACTGTATACGAGCAGTACTTC.

The chain uses TRBV5-5 and TRBJ1-3; D possibly corresponds to TRBD1 (6 bases). Per the germline V gene, CDR1 is SGHKS and CDR2 is YYEKEE (reference sequence). The V end lost 3 bases, the J end lost 2 bases, and 9 bases lay between the germline ends. The CDR3 contains 14 residues. CDR3 in DNA: TGTGCCAGCAGCTACCGGACAGCTGGAAACACCATATATTTT. Protein: CASSYRTAGNTIYF.

The J gene is TRBJ2-7, the V gene TRBV28; 12 nucleotides align to TRBD2. J was trimmed by 4 bases and V by 7 bases; bases with no gene match: 2. Germline CDR1 MDHEN, CDR2 SYDVKM. The CDR3 has 13 residues. This chain's CDR3 is CASTGTSGYEQYF. CDR3 in DNA: TGTGCCAGCACCGGGACTAGCGGGTACGAGCAGTACTTC.

The chain uses TRBV5-3 and TRBJ2-7; tentatively, D is TRBD1 (6 bases). TRBV5-3 carries the ORF label, with uncertain function. The CDR3 is made up of 14 amino acids. V was pared by 2 bases and J by 0 bases, with 9 bases between. CDR3 nucleotides: TGTGCCAGAAGCTTTAGGGGGAGCTCCTACGAGCAGTACTTC. Protein sequence: CARSFRGSSYEQYF.

The chain joins TRBV9 to TRBJ1-2; weak D call: TRBD1 (6 bases). Germline values: CDR1 SGDLS, CDR2 YYNGEE. CDR3 length: 15 residues. V was shortened by 3 bases and J by 3 bases, with 15 bases between the two germline ends. The CDR3 sequence is CASSAWGQSDYGYTF. In DNA form, the CDR3 reads TGTGCCAGCAGCGCTTGGGGGCAGTCCGACTATGGCTACACCTTC.

This clone showed up just a few times. The chain links TRBV3-1 (or the pseudogene TRBV3-2) to TRBJ2-1, with a weak D call TRBD2 (5 bases). CDR1 and CDR2 from the germline V gene are LGHDT and YNNKEL (reference sequence). The CDR3 runs 14 residues. V was trimmed by 1 base and J by 5 bases, leaving 9 bases between them. The CDR3 region has the DNA TGTGCCAGCAGCCAAGGCGGGCGACACAATGAGCAGTTCTTC. The encoded protein is CASSQGGRHNEQFF.

The chain recombines TRBV24-1 with TRBJ2-1, with D maybe TRBD2 (6 bases). The germline gives CDR1 KGHDR, CDR2 SFDVKD. This CDR3 region has 12 residues. V was clipped by 6 bases and J by 9 bases, with 11 bases between them. CDR3 protein: CATSTSLGEQFF. As DNA, the CDR3 is TGTGCCACCAGTACTAGCTTGGGTGAGCAGTTCTTC.

V usage is TRBV7-8 and J usage is TRBJ2-7; a weak D match, TRBD1 (6 bases). Germline CDR1 and CDR2: SGHVS and FQNEAQ. Deletions cut 1 base from V and 3 bases from J, with 16 bases between. The CDR3 totals 16 residues. Here the CDR3 reads CASSLDSDSLSYEQYF. Here the CDR3 DNA reads TGTGCCAGCAGCTTAGATTCGGACAGCTTGAGCTACGAGCAGTACTTC.

The chain joins TRBV5-1 to TRBJ2-3; D remains unclear. This CDR3 contains 14 residues. Germline assignment: CDR1 SGHRS and CDR2 YFSETQ. Trimming removed 5 bases at V and 3 bases at J, with 13 bases between. CDR3 amino acids: CASRSTQVTDTQYF. The CDR3 region has the DNA TGCGCCAGCAGGAGTACGCAGGTGACAGATACGCAGTATTTT.

A word on this clone: Within the sample, other DNA sequences also encode this same CDR3. The chain employs TRBV5-1 and TRBJ2-5, with 7 bases aligning to TRBD2. Losses at the gene ends were 5 bases for V and 1 base for J; bases not matched to a gene: 2. There are 13 residues in the CDR3. Germline loops: CDR1 SGHRS, CDR2 YFSETQ. CDR3 amino acids: CASSGGGQETQYF. The CDR3, as DNA: TGCGCCAGCAGTGGGGGGGGCCAAGAGACCCAGTACTTC.

J is TRBJ2-7 and V is TRBV5-1; 7 bases line up with TRBD1. The CDR3 consists of 14 residues. The J segment lost 10 bases and the V segment lost 4 bases, leaving 14 bases of the junction unmatched. CDR1 is SGHRS, CDR2 YFSETQ, per germline. Written as DNA, the CDR3 is TGCGCCAGCAGCGGGGGACAGTCAGAGGGCACTCAGTACTTC. Encoded protein: CASSGGQSEGTQYF. Filled out from reference TRBV5-1 and TRBJ2-7, the complete variable domain reads KAGVTQTPRYLIKTRGQQVTLSCSPISGHRSVSWYQQTPGQGLQFLFEYFSETQRNKGNFPGRFSGRQFSNSRSEMNVSTLELGDSALYLCASSGGQSEGTQYFGPGTRLTVT.

V and J are TRBV15 and TRBJ2-1; 9 nucleotides line up with TRBD2. Trimming cost V 3 bases and J 9 bases; bases outside gene matches: 9. Germline CDR1 reads LNHNV; CDR2 reads YYDKDF (reference sequence). The CDR3 runs 15 residues. The CDR3 protein is CATSSAGGGAFEQFF. Here the CDR3 DNA reads TGTGCCACCAGCAGTGCTGGCGGGGGGGCCTTTGAGCAGTTCTTC. The entire variable domain, with the rest obtained from reference TRBV15 and TRBJ2-1, is as follows: DAMVIQNPRYQVTQFGKPVTLSCSQTLNHNVMYWYQQKSSQAPKLLFHYYDKDFNNEADTPDNFQSRRPNTSFCFLDIRSPGLGDTAMYLCATSSAGGGAFEQFFGPGTRLTVL.

This clone was detected a few times. V and J are TRBV4-3 and TRBJ1-1; possibly TRBD1 for D (6 bases). Trimming stripped 4 bases from V and 5 bases from J, with 14 bases between. CDR1 is LGHNA, CDR2 YSLEER, per germline. This CDR3 has 14 residues. In nucleotides, the CDR3 is TGCGCCAGCAGCCGAACAGGGCTGGGAACTGAAGCTTTCTTT. It translates to CASSRTGLGTEAFF.

The chain couples TRBV5-4 to TRBJ2-2; no clear D gene. V lost 0 bases and J 1 base, leaving 7 bases between the germline ends. The CDR3 is 15 residues long. CDR1 SGHNT and CDR2 YYREEE come from the germline V gene (reference sequence). The CDR3 here is CASSLALKNTGELFF. Here the CDR3 DNA reads TGTGCCAGCAGCTTGGCACTGAAGAACACCGGGGAGCTGTTTTTT. The full variable domain, in which reference TRBV5-4 and TRBJ2-2 provide the parts outside the CDR3, is ETGVTQSPTHLIKTRGQQVTLRCSSQSGHNTVSWYQQALGQGPQFIFQYYREEENGRGNFPPRFSGLQFPNYSSELNVNALELDDSALYLCASSLALKNTGELFFGEGSRLTVL.